This T cell receptor beta chain was documented in a study of T cells in women clearing cervical HPV infection. Study observations and caveats: Associations may precede or follow infection; HPV-specific or memory T cells were not isolated.

Concerning this clone: Its specificity is unknown. The CDR3 end lies 3 residues beyond the end of the read and is filled in from the germline J gene.

Assay used: immunoSEQ multiplex PCR; TCRdb lists only in-frame clones, some missing. The sample is made up of 25,000 to 35,000 clones, and the top ten hold around 21% of it. V gave up 3 bases and J gave up 5 bases; unmatched junction bases: 10. The CDR3 consists of 16 residues. Germline CDR1 is LNHDA and CDR2 is SQIVND (reference sequence). The specimen was blood buffy coat. The V call is TRBV19, the J call TRBJ2-5; 9 positions agree with TRBD2. This clonotype was sampled from a woman between 18 and 70 years old with a cervical HPV16 infection that either progressed to CIN3+ or cleared (not recorded which). The sequenced part of the CDR3 DNA is TGTGCCAGTAGTATTGGGGCTAGCGGGAAGGGGGAGACC. Translating gives CASSIGASGKGET. The entire CDR3 protein reads CASSIGASGKGETQYF.